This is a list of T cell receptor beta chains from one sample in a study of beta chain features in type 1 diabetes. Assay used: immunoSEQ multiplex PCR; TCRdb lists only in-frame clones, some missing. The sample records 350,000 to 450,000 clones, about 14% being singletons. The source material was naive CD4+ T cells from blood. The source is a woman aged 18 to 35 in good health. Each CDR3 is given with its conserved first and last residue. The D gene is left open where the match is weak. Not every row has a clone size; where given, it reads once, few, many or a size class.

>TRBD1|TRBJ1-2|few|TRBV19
CASSWDSSNYGYTF
TGTGCCAGTAGTTGGGACAGCTCTAACTATGGCTACACCTTC
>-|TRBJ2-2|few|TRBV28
CASSLGQGLTGELFF
TGTGCCAGCAGTTTAGGTCAGGGTCTCACCGGGGAGCTGTTTTTT
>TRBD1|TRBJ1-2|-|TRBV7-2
CASSLAQGGQYGYTF
TGTGCCAGCAGCTTAGCGCAGGGGGGTCAATATGGCTACACCTTC
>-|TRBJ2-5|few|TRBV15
CATRRGPLVSRGQETQYF
TGTGCCACCAGGCGGGGCCCTCTCGTGTCGAGGGGACAAGAGACCCAGTACTTC
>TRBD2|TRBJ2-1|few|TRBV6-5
CASSYRGLAGNEQFF
TGTGCCAGCAGTTACCGAGGACTAGCGGGAAATGAGCAGTTCTTC
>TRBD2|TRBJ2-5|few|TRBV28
CASSFLLAGGRETQYF
TGTGCCAGCAGTTTCCTACTAGCGGGAGGCCGAGAGACCCAGTACTTC
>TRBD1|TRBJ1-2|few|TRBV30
CAWSGTGVGGYTF
TGTGCCTGGAGTGGCACAGGGGTTGGGGGCTACACCTTC
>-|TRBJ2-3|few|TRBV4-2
CASSQVTGMGADTQYF
TGTGCCAGCAGCCAAGTTACAGGGATGGGGGCAGATACGCAGTATTTT
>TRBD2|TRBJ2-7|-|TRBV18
CASSPTTSGSPYEQYF
TGTGCCAGCTCACCCACGACTAGCGGGAGTCCCTACGAGCAGTACTTC
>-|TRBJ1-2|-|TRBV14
CASSLRQDYGYTF
TGTGCCAGCAGCTTACGACAGGACTATGGCTACACCTTC
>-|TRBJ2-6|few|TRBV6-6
CASSYWGAGANVLTF
TGTGCCAGCAGTTACTGGGGGGCTGGGGCCAACGTCCTGACTTTC
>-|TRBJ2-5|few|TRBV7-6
CASSLGPEIETQYF
TGTGCCAGCAGCTTAGGTCCCGAGATCGAGACCCAGTACTTC
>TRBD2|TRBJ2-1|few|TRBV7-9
CASSQAASGYNEQFF
TGTGCCAGCAGCCAGGCGGCTAGCGGGTACAATGAGCAGTTCTTC
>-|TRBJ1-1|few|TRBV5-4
CASSLTRRNTEAFF
TGTGCCAGCAGCTTAACCCGCAGGAACACTGAAGCTTTCTTT
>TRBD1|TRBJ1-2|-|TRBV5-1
CASSFSGTGAFYTF
TGCGCCAGCAGCTTTTCCGGGACAGGAGCCTTCTACACCTTC
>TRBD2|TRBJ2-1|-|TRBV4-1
CASSQVAGGSSYNEQFF
TGCGCCAGCAGCCAAGTAGCGGGAGGGAGCTCCTACAATGAGCAGTTCTTC
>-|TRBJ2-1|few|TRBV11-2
CASSPDTYNEQFF
TGTGCCAGCAGCCCAGACACTTACAATGAGCAGTTCTTC
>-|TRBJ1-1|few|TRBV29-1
CSVEVGGGDTEAFF
TGCAGCGTTGAAGTGGGGGGAGGGGACACTGAAGCTTTCTTT
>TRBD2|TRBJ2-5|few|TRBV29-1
CSGGTSGSFQETQYF
TGCAGCGGGGGGACTAGCGGGAGTTTCCAAGAGACCCAGTACTTC
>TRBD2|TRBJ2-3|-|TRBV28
CASGEREQGTDTQYF
TGTGCCAGCGGGGAGCGGGAGCAGGGAACAGATACGCAGTATTTT
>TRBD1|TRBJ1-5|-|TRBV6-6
CASSTSDRGTQPQHF
TGTGCCAGCAGTACATCTGACAGGGGAACTCAGCCCCAGCATTTT
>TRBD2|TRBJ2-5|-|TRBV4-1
CASSQVTAGVFRETQYF
TGCGCCAGCAGCCAAGTTACAGCGGGAGTCTTCCGTGAGACCCAGTACTTC
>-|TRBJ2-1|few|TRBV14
CASSHPSESEQFF
TGTGCCAGCAGCCATCCTAGCGAGAGTGAGCAGTTCTTC
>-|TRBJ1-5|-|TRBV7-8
CASSSRGKNQPQHF
TGTGCCAGCAGCTCTCGAGGGAAGAATCAGCCCCAGCATTTT
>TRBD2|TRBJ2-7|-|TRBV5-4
CASSRSGSYEQYF
TGTGCCAGCAGCCGAAGCGGGAGCTACGAGCAGTACTTC
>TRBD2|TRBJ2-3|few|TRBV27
CASSGKREGGESTDTQYF
TGTGCCAGCAGTGGCAAGCGGGAGGGAGGTGAAAGCACAGATACGCAGTATTTT
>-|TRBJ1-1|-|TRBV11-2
CASSLVRQGQYPLGAFF
TGTGCCAGCAGCTTAGTTCGGCAGGGACAATACCCACTGGGGGCTTTCTTT
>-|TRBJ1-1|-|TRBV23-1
CASSHHRGTEAFF
TGCGCCAGCAGTCATCACCGGGGCACTGAAGCTTTCTTT
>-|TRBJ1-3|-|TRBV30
CAGGAGTSGNTIYF
TGTGCCGGGGGGGCAGGGACCTCTGGAAACACCATATATTTT
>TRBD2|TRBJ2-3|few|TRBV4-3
CASSQEGTSGSIADTQYF
TGCGCCAGCAGCCAAGAAGGGACTAGCGGGAGTATTGCAGATACGCAGTATTTT
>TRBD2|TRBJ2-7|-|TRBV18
CASSPKAGGSYEQYF
TGTGCCAGCTCACCAAAGGCAGGCGGGAGCTACGAGCAGTACTTC
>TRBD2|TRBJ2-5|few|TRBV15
CATSRGGMALAETQYF
TGTGCCACCAGCAGGGGGGGGATGGCGCTAGCGGAGACCCAGTACTTC
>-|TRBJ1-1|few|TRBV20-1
CSGTGYTEAFF
TGCAGTGGCACAGGTTACACTGAAGCTTTCTTT
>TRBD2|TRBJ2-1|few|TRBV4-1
CASSQGTSGPYNEQFF
TGCGCCAGCAGCCAAGGAACTAGCGGCCCTTACAATGAGCAGTTCTTC
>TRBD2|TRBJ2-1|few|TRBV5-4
CASSPGLAGGEQFF
TGTGCCAGCAGCCCTGGACTAGCGGGGGGAGAGCAGTTCTTC
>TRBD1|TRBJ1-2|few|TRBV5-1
CASSLDRGYYGYTF
TGCGCCAGCAGCTTGGACAGGGGGTACTATGGCTACACCTTC
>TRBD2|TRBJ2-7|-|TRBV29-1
CSVESKREEIYEQYF
TGCAGCGTTGAAAGTAAGCGGGAGGAAATCTACGAGCAGTACTTC
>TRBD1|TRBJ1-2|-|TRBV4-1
CASSLTAGQGNYGYTF
TGCGCCAGCAGCCTCACCGCAGGACAGGGTAACTATGGCTACACCTTC
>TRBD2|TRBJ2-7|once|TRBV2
CASGTSVYEQYF
TGTGCCAGCGGTACTAGCGTTTACGAGCAGTACTTC
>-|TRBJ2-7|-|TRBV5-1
CASRGGSDEQYF
TGCGCCAGCAGAGGAGGGTCCGACGAGCAGTACTTC
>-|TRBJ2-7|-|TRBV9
CASSGLGSPREQYF
TGTGCCAGCAGCGGACTTGGTTCCCCCCGCGAGCAGTACTTC